This TCR beta chain is drawn from a study of blood T cell repertoires in COVID-19. Background on the study: PBMCs, B-cell-depleted T cells, or T cells were the source of the cDNA or gDNA that made up the material.

Original processing notes: Quantification of nucleated cells was approximated via reference gene primer amplification. Generated by immunoSEQ multiplex PCR, the TCRdb table keeps only in-frame clones and is missing some. V and J calls and clone size are those listed in that table; D and trimming were worked out from the DNA. The data contain 95,000 to 150,000 clones, approximately 91% of them singletons. The germline V gene has CDR1 MNHEY and CDR2 SVGEGT. The CDR3 has 14 amino acids. V lost 2 bases to trimming and J lost 0 bases, with 5 bases between them. Input material: peripheral blood. J is TRBJ1-5 and V is TRBV6-2 or TRBV6-3; D is unclear. This receptor was obtained from a woman aged 80 or over with acute or convalescent COVID-19. CDR3 DNA sequence: TGTGCCAGCAGTTACACAGATAGCAATCAGCCCCAGCATTTT. It specifies CASSYTDSNQPQHF.